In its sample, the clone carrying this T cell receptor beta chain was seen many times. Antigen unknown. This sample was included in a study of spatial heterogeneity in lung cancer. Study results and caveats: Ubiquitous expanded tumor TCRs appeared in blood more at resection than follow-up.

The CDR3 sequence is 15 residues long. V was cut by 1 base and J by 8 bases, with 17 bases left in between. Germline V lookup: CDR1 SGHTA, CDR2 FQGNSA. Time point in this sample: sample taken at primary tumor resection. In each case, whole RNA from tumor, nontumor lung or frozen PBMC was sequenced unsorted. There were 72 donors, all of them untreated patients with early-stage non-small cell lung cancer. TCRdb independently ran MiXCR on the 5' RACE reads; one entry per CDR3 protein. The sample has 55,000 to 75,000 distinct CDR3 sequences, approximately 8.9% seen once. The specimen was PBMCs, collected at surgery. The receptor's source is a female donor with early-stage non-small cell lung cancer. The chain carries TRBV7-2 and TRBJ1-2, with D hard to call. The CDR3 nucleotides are TGTGCCAGCAGCTTAGATATAGCCACGGAAGGAGGCTACACCTTC. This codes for CASSLDIATEGGYTF.